A single sample gave rise to the 29 T cell receptor beta chains below, sequenced in a study of cytomegalovirus exposure and HLA in healthy donors. Use of 60 Vbeta and 13 Jbeta primers characterized the PCR. Method: immunoSEQ multiplex PCR; TCRdb's copy keeps in-frame clones and lacks some. The table has approximately 110,000 clones, 77% seen once; the top ten hold roughly 13%. Sequencing was performed on PBMCs. These receptor sequences come from a woman aged 35 to 49 in good health and CMV-seropositive.

The V and J genes are TRBV27 and TRBJ2-3, with D possibly TRBD2 on 5 matching bases. CDR3 length equals 15 residues. CDR1 and CDR2 from the germline V gene are MNHEY and SMNVEV (reference sequence). V dropped 0 bases and J dropped 7 bases, with 14 bases sitting between them. The CDR3 bases are TGTGCCAGCAGTTTATCGAACGGGGTTGGATATACGCAGTATTTT. Protein sequence: CASSLSNGVGYTQYF.

V usage is TRBV18 and J usage is TRBJ2-2; 7 bases agree with TRBD1. CDR1 and CDR2 (germline): KGHSH, LQKENI. There are 14 residues in the CDR3. V trimming: 4 bases; J trimming: 4 bases; junction bases outside the gene matches: 3. The CDR3 DNA follows: TGTGCCAGCTCACTGACAGGGAGCACCGGGGAGCTGTTTTTT. Translated, it gives CASSLTGSTGELFF.

This clone was counted once. The CDR3 protein is CASRVEARTTEAFF. For the CDR3, the DNA is TGTGCCAGCAGGGTCGAGGCCCGCACCACTGAAGCTTTCTTT. The genes are TRBV2 and TRBJ1-1; D remains unclear. Germline V gives CDR1 SNHLY, CDR2 FYNNEI. Trimming took off 6 bases at V and 4 bases at J, with 15 bases between the two ends. The CDR3 is made up of 14 amino acids.

The CDR3 DNA is TGTGCCAGCAGCTCCCCCTTCTCCGGGACTAGCGGGAGGAGAAATGAGCAGTTCTTC. It specifies CASSSPFSGTSGRRNEQFF. This chain uses TRBV7-2 with TRBJ2-1, with 15 bases fitting TRBD2. The CDR3 runs to 19 residues. Looked up from germline, CDR1 is SGHTA and CDR2 is FQGNSA. Unmatched junction bases numbered 14, after V lost 4 bases and J lost 7 bases.

CDR3 loop: CASSRGTSGSYNEQFF. The CDR3 bases are TGCGCCAGCAGCCGAGGGACTAGCGGTTCCTACAATGAGCAGTTCTTC. The chain links TRBV4-1 to TRBJ2-1, with 11 nucleotides matching TRBD2. This CDR3 spans 16 amino acids. Trimming at V came to 4 bases and at J to 1 base, leaving 3 bases not matched to a gene. Germline CDR1 and CDR2: MGHRA and YSYEKL.

To note about this clone: One junction end does not reproduce the germline sequence, and a read error may be involved. The chain links TRBV7-9 to TRBJ2-7; the D gene is possibly TRBD2 (6 bases). The CDR3 sequence is 12 residues long. Germline lookup yields CDR1 SEHNR and CDR2 FQNEAQ (reference sequence). CDR3 region: CSSSQTSNEQYF. In DNA, the CDR3 is TGTTCCAGCAGCCAGACTAGTAACGAGCAGTACTTC.

This clone was recorded a few times. The chain carries TRBV7-8 and TRBJ2-7; TRBD2 might be the D (7 bases). CDR3 size: 11 residues. In germline, CDR1 is SGHVS, CDR2 FQNEAQ. Between the trimmed V and J ends, which lost 7 bases and 7 bases, there was a span of 11 bases. This CDR3 is CASTEGGEQYF. The CDR3 nucleotides read TGTGCCAGCACCGAGGGGGGGGAGCAGTACTTC. Variable domain in full (rest from reference TRBV7-8 and TRBJ2-7): GAGVSQSPRYKVAKRGQDVALRCDPISGHVSLFWYQQALGQGPEFLTYFQNEAQLDKSGLPSDRFFAERPEGSVSTLKIQRTQQEDSAVYLCASTEGGEQYFGPGTRLTVT.

The chain combines TRBV7-5 with TRBJ2-4; the D call of TRBD1 is as the table states it, not checked on the DNA. TRBV7-5 is a pseudogene segment. This CDR3 comprises 14 residues. Here the CDR3 reads CVRSKFRDRNIQYF. CDR3 coding DNA: TGTGTCAGAAGCAAATTCCGGGACAGAAACATTCAGTACTTC.

The chain uses TRBV10-3 and TRBJ2-3; 7 nucleotides match TRBD2. The CDR3 sequence is 14 residues long. V lost 4 bases and J lost 0; bases outside the gene matches: 1. Per germline, CDR1 ENHRY and CDR2 SYGVKD. CDR3 amino acids: CAISGGLSTDTQYF. The CDR3 DNA reads TGTGCCATCAGTGGGGGACTAAGCACAGATACGCAGTATTTT.

The chain has TRBV10-1 and TRBJ2-7, with TRBD1 matching 7 bases. The CDR3 loop spans 13 amino acids. Germline loops: CDR1 WNHNN, CDR2 SYGVQD (reference sequence). V shed 3 bases, J shed 4 bases, and the junction held 3 bases outside the gene matches. CDR3 coding DNA: TGCGCCAGCAGTGACAGGGGGTTTTACGAGCAGTACTTC. Protein product: CASSDRGFYEQYF.

In this sample, this clone turned up once. The V gene is TRBV19, the J gene TRBJ2-7, with D possibly TRBD2 on 6 matching bases. This CDR3 is 13 amino acids long. Germline V gene lookup returns CDR1 LNHDA and CDR2 SQIVND (reference sequence). Between the trimmed V and J ends, which lost 5 bases and 3 bases, there was a span of 11 bases. This CDR3 is CASSPGTYYEQYF. Written as DNA, the CDR3 is TGTGCCAGTAGTCCCGGGACTTACTACGAGCAGTACTTC.

This sequence joins TRBV13 and TRBJ1-1; D might be TRBD1 (6 bases). This CDR3 comprises 13 residues. CDR1 is PRHDT and CDR2 is FYEKMQ in the germline V gene (reference sequence). The germline V and J ends were trimmed by 5 bases and 6 bases, with 13 bases remaining between them. The CDR3 DNA reads TGTGCCAGCAGCGTCCAACAGGGATCTGAAGCTTTCTTT. Amino acids: CASSVQQGSEAFF. The full variable domain, with the rest looked up from reference TRBV13 and TRBJ1-1, is AAGVIQSPRHLIKEKRETATLKCYPIPRHDTVYWYQQGPGQDPQFLISFYEKMQSDKGSIPDRFSAQQFSDYHSELNMSSLELGDSALYFCASSVQQGSEAFFGQGTRLTVV.

The chain links TRBV4-1 to TRBJ1-5; TRBD1 matches at 9 bases. This CDR3 has 15 residues. Germline V lookup: CDR1 MGHRA, CDR2 YSYEKL. Unmatched junction bases numbered 5, after V lost 4 bases and J lost 4 bases. CDR3 region: CASSREDRGNQPQHF. In DNA, the CDR3 is TGCGCCAGCAGCCGGGAGGACAGGGGAAATCAGCCCCAGCATTTT.

The gene calls are TRBV28 and TRBJ1-1; D is ambiguous. Germline CDR1 reads MDHEN; CDR2 reads SYDVKM. The germline V and J ends were trimmed by 2 bases and 12 bases, with 16 bases remaining between them. The CDR3 covers 13 residues. This chain's CDR3 is CASSLQLPRGTFF. CDR3 bases: TGTGCCAGCAGTTTACAACTCCCCCGCGGGACTTTCTTT. Drawing the rest from reference TRBV28 and TRBJ1-1, the complete variable domain is DVKVTQSSRYLVKRTGEKVFLECVQDMDHENMFWYRQDPGLGLRLIYFSYDVKMKEKGDIPEGYSVSREKKERFSLILESASTNQTSMYLCASSLQLPRGTFFGQGTRLTVV.

A few counts support this clone. The V gene is TRBV10-3, the J gene TRBJ1-4, with a weak D call TRBD1 (6 bases). Trimming took 0 bases from V and 3 from J, leaving 8 bases between them. Germline CDR1 reads ENHRY; CDR2 reads SYGVKD. The CDR3 runs to 15 residues. The CDR3 DNA is TGTGCCATCAGTGAGTCAGACAGGTCTAATGAAAAACTGTTTTTT. Its protein is CAISESDRSNEKLFF.

This chain connects TRBV13 to TRBJ1-1; 9 bases map to TRBD1. V shed 5 bases, J shed 0 bases, and the junction held 16 bases outside the gene matches. From germline, CDR1 is PRHDT and CDR2 FYEKMQ (reference sequence). This CDR3 contains 19 residues. CDR3 loop: CASSRNQAGQGFMNTEAFF. The CDR3 DNA reads TGTGCCAGCAGCCGCAACCAAGCAGGACAGGGGTTCATGAACACTGAAGCTTTCTTT.

As DNA, the CDR3 is TGCGCCAGCAGCTTGGGACTAGCGGGAGAGAATGAGCAGTTCTTC. Its translation: CASSLGLAGENEQFF. The chain employs TRBV5-1 and TRBJ2-1; TRBD2 matches at 12 bases. Looked up from germline, CDR1 is SGHRS and CDR2 is YFSETQ. The length of the CDR3 is 15 residues. The junction had 2 bases not matched to a gene; V was cut back by 0 bases and J by 7 bases.

The V and J genes are TRBV21-1 and TRBJ1-1. TRBV21-1 is a listed pseudogene. The CDR3 runs to 18 residues. The CDR3 loop is CASSINGRGTGSNTEAFF. CDR3 nucleotides: TGTGCCAGCAGCATTAACGGGCGGGGGACGGGGTCGAACACTGAAGCTTTCTTT.

This chain joins TRBV28 and TRBJ1-2, with 10 bases that match TRBD1. Germline loops: CDR1 MDHEN, CDR2 SYDVKM. This CDR3 has 16 residues. With 5 bases clipped from V and 4 bases from J, the junction kept 10 bases outside the gene matches. CDR3 residues: CASSLTPGQGIYGYTF. The CDR3 DNA sequence: TGTGCCAGCAGTCTCACTCCGGGACAGGGGATCTATGGCTACACCTTC.

V gene TRBV19 combines with J gene TRBJ2-2; the D gene is possibly TRBD2 (6 bases). V dropped 7 bases and J dropped 6 bases, with 12 bases sitting between them. The CDR3 is 13 amino acids. CDR1 is LNHDA and CDR2 is SQIVND in the germline V gene (reference sequence). CDR3 region: CASTKREAGELFF. CDR3 in DNA: TGTGCCAGTACCAAGAGGGAGGCCGGGGAGCTGTTTTTT.

The chain links TRBV6-5 to TRBJ2-5, with D perhaps matching TRBD1 (6 bases). The V gene lost 6 bases and the J gene lost 6 bases, with 14 bases spanning the gap. Germline V gives CDR1 MNHEY, CDR2 SVGAGI. The CDR3 spans 13 residues. Here the CDR3 DNA reads TGTGCCAGCAGCTCCCTACAGGGAAAGACCCAGTACTTC. This codes for CASSSLQGKTQYF.

The gene calls are TRBV11-2 and TRBJ2-5; the D gene is possibly TRBD2 (5 bases). V was clipped by 1 base and J by 4 bases, with 10 bases between them. This CDR3 comprises 14 residues. Germline loops: CDR1 SGHAT, CDR2 FQNNGV. The DNA of the CDR3 is TGTGCCAGCAGCTTAGTTGAAGGAGGAGAGACCCAGTACTTC. Translated: CASSLVEGGETQYF. The variable domain in full, with the rest retrieved from reference TRBV11-2 and TRBJ2-5, is EAGVAQSPRYKIIEKRQSVAFWCNPISGHATLYWYQQILGQGPKLLIQFQNNGVVDDSQLPKDRFSAERLKGVDSTLKIQPAKLEDSAVYLCASSLVEGGETQYFGPGTRLLVL.

The chain has TRBV7-6 and TRBJ2-3, with D tentatively TRBD2 (5 bases). CDR1 is SGHVS and CDR2 is FNYEAQ in the germline V gene. This CDR3 has 14 residues. The V and J ends lost 0 bases and 3 bases respectively, with 7 bases between them. CDR3 sequence reads: CASSLAGETDTQYF. In DNA form, the CDR3 reads TGTGCCAGCAGCTTAGCGGGAGAGACAGATACGCAGTATTTT.

This chain joins TRBV5-1 and TRBJ2-7; no clear D gene. This CDR3 is 13 amino acids long. The ends were cut back, 4 bases at V and 3 bases at J, with 11 bases in the middle. Per germline, CDR1 SGHRS and CDR2 YFSETQ. The CDR3 DNA reads TGCGCCAGCAGCCTCGATCCAGACTACGAGCAGTACTTC. Its protein is CASSLDPDYEQYF.

V and J are TRBV5-4 and TRBJ2-7, with 9 bases lining up with TRBD1. The junction had 11 bases not matched to a gene; V was cut back by 5 bases and J by 5 bases. CDR1 is SGHNT and CDR2 is YYREEE in the germline V gene (reference sequence). This CDR3 region has 15 residues. CDR3 region: CASSYEGQGNNEQYF. In nucleotides, the CDR3 is TGTGCCAGCAGTTACGAGGGACAGGGCAATAACGAGCAGTACTTC.

This clone was seen a few times. The gene calls are TRBV28 and TRBJ1-2; D perhaps matches TRBD1 (6 bases). Germline V gene sequence: CDR1 MDHEN, CDR2 SYDVKM. Trimming took off 7 bases at V and 8 bases at J, with 17 bases between the two ends. The CDR3 sequence is 13 residues long. The CDR3 bases are TGTGCCAGCACTGCGGGGGCGGGTGGAGGCTACACCTTC. Its translation: CASTAGAGGGYTF.

This chain joins TRBV27 and TRBJ1-2; D gene uncertain. Germline values: CDR1 MNHEY, CDR2 SMNVEV (reference sequence). This CDR3 spans 13 amino acids. The V and J ends lost 4 bases and 1 base respectively, with 7 bases between them. The CDR3 region has the DNA TGTGCCAGCAGTTACGAGGTTAACTATGGCTACACCTTC. This gives the protein CASSYEVNYGYTF.

This chain links TRBV7-6 with TRBJ2-1, with D uncertain. V lost 1 base and J 4 bases, leaving 23 bases between the germline ends. This CDR3 comprises 19 residues. The germline V gene encodes CDR1 SGHVS and CDR2 FNYEAQ. DNA for the CDR3: TGTGCCAGCAGCTTAGAACCTAACTTCATCGGAGTAGTTTACAATGAGCAGTTCTTC. Translating it yields CASSLEPNFIGVVYNEQFF.

The chain employs TRBV19 and TRBJ2-7, with 9 positions matching TRBD2. Germline V CDR1 and CDR2: LNHDA, SQIVND (reference sequence). V shed 3 bases, J shed 4 bases, and the junction held 7 bases outside the gene matches. There are 15 residues in the CDR3. CDR3 loop: CASSILAGEGYEQYF. The CDR3 coding sequence is TGTGCCAGTAGTATCTTAGCGGGAGAAGGGTACGAGCAGTACTTC.